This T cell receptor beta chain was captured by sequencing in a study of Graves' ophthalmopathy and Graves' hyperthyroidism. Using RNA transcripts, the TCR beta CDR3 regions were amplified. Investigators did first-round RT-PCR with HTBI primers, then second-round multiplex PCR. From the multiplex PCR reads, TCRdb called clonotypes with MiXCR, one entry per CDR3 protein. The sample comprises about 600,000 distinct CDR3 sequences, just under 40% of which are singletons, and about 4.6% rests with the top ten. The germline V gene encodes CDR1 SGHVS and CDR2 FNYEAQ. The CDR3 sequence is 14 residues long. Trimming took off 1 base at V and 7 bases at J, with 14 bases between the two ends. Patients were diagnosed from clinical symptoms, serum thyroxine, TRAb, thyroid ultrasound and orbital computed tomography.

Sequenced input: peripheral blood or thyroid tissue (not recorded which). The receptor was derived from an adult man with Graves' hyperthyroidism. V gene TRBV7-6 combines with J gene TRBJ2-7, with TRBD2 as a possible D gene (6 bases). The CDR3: CASSLGSGDVEQYF. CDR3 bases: TGTGCCAGCAGCTTAGGTTCGGGAGATGTTGAGCAGTACTTC. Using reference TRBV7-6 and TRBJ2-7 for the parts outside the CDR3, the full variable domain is GAGVSQSPRYKVTKRGQDVALRCDPISGHVSLYWYRQALGQGPEFLTYFNYEAQQDKSGLPNDRFSAERPEGSISTLTIQRTEQRDSAMYRCASSLGSGDVEQYFGPGTRLTVT.